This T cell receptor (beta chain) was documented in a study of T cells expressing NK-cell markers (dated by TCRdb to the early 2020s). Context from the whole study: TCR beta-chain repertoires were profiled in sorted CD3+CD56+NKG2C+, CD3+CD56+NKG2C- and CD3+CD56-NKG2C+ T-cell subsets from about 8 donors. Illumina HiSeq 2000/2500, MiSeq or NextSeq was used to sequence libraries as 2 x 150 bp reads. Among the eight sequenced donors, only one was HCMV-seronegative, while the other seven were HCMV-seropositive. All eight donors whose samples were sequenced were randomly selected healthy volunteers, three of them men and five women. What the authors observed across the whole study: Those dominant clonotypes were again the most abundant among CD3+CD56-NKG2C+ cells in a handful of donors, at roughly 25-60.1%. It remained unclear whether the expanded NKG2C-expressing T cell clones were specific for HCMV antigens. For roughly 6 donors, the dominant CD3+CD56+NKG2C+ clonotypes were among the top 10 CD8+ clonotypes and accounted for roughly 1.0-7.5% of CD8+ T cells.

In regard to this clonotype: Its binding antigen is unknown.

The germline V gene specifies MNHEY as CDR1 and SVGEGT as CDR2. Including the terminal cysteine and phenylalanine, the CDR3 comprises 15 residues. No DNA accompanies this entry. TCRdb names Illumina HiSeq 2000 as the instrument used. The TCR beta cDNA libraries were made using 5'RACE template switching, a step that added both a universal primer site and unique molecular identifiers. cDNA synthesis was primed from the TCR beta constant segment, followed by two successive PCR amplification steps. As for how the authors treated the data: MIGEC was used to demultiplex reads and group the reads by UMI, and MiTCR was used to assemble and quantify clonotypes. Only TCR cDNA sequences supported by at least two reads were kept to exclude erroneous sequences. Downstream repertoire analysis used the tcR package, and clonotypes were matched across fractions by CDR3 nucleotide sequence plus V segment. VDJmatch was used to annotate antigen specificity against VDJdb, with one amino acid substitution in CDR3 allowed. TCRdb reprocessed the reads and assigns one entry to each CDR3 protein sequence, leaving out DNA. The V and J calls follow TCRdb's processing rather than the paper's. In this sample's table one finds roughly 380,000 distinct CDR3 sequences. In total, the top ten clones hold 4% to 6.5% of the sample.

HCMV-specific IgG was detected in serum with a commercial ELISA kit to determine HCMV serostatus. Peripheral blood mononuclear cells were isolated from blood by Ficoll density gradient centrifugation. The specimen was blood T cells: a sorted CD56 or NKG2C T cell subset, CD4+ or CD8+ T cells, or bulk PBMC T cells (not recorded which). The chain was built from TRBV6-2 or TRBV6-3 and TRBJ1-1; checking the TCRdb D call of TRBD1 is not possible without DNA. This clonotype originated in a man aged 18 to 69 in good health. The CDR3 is CASSYADRMNTEAFF.